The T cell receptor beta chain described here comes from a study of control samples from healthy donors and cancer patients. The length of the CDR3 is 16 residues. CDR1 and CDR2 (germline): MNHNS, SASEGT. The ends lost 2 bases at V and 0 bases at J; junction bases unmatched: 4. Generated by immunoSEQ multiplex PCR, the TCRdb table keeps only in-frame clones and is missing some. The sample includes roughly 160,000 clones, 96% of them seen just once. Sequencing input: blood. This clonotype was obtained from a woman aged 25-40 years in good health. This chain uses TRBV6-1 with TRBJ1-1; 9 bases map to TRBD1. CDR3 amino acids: CASSESDRGLNTEAFF. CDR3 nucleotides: TGTGCCAGCAGTGAATCGGACAGGGGATTGAACACTGAAGCTTTCTTT.